This T cell receptor beta chain was retrieved from a study of T cell responses to AZD1222 COVID-19 vaccine. General study results and limits: In the spike-specific TCR repertoire, nearly half reportedly target unmutated variant regions.

This clone has more than one count but fewer than ten. Its antigen is not known. This CDR3 is built from 15 residues. V was clipped by 5 bases and J by 1 base, with 14 bases between them. Germline values: CDR1 MDHEN, CDR2 SYDVKM. Assay used: immunoSEQ multiplex PCR; TCRdb lists only in-frame clones, some missing. The sample records about 97,000 clones, around 89% being singletons. Sample: peripheral blood, taken on day 0 of AZD1222 vaccination. The chain uses TRBV28 and TRBJ1-1; no definite D call. This TCR came from an adult in good health. CDR3 sequence (DNA): TGTGCCAGCAGTCCCGCATCGGAGGGGAACACTGAAGCTTTCTTT. Amino acids: CASSPASEGNTEAFF.